One sample yielded the 18 T cell receptor beta chains listed below, sequenced in a study of early T cells in non-severe SARS-CoV-2 infection. Using its own MiXCR run on the 5' RACE reads, TCRdb lists one record per CDR3 protein. Seen here are about 98,000 distinct CDR3 sequences, approximately 11% observed once, and the top ten hold around 4.7%. Sequencing was performed on whole blood. The receptor source for this set is an adult who was a healthcare worker with PCR-confirmed SARS-CoV-2 infection or an uninfected control (not recorded which).

The table lists this clonotype with a few counts. The gene calls are TRBV2 and TRBJ1-4; D not certain. CDR3 length equals 14 residues. The V gene lost 6 bases and the J gene lost 8 bases, with 16 bases spanning the gap. Germline CDR1 and CDR2: SNHLY and FYNNEI. Here the CDR3 DNA reads TGTGCCAGCAGGCGCCTCCTCCAAGGGGAAAAACTGTTTTTT. Protein sequence: CASRRLLQGEKLFF.

The sample holds one count of this clonotype. The chain employs TRBV10-3 and TRBJ2-1; D may be TRBD2 (5 bases). Trimming removed 1 base from V and 7 bases from J, with 23 bases in between. The V gene's germline CDR1 is ENHRY and CDR2 SYGVKD. The CDR3 covers 18 residues. CDR3 nucleotides: TGTGCCATCAGTGAGTGGAACATTGGCGGGTGGGCGGCTAATGAGCAGTTCTTC. Translating gives CAISEWNIGGWAANEQFF.

V and J are TRBV20-1 and TRBJ2-7; D may be TRBD1 (6 bases). V lost 4 bases, J lost 0 bases, and 13 bases lay in between. CDR1 is DFQATT and CDR2 is SNEGSKA in the germline V gene (reference sequence). This CDR3 contains 14 residues. The CDR3 DNA reads as TGCAGTGCTACCCGGGACATCAGCTCCTACGAGCAGTACTTC. This sequence encodes CSATRDISSYEQYF.

Many counts were recorded for this clonotype. The chain has TRBV6-4 and TRBJ2-3, with 14 bases aligning to TRBD2. Germline V gives CDR1 MRHNA, CDR2 SNTAGT. V gave up 3 bases and J gave up 3 bases; unmatched junction bases: 2. This CDR3 is 16 amino acids long. The DNA of the CDR3 is TGTGCCAGCAGTGAAGGACTAGCGGGGGGTACAGATACGCAGTATTTT. Amino acids: CASSEGLAGGTDTQYF.

This clonotype was picked up a small number of times. The V and J genes are TRBV7-6 and TRBJ2-5; 9 nucleotides agree with TRBD1. V lost 5 bases to trimming and J lost 2 bases; unmatched junction nucleotides: 12. The CDR3 is 17 amino acids. Per the germline V gene, CDR1 is SGHVS and CDR2 is FNYEAQ. In DNA form, the CDR3 reads TGTGCCAGCAGCACCTTCTACAGGGGGCCCGAGCAAGAGACCCAGTACTTC. It specifies CASSTFYRGPEQETQYF.

This clonotype came up many times. The gene calls are TRBV12-3 or TRBV12-4 and TRBJ1-6; tentatively, D is TRBD1 (6 bases). Trimming left V 5 bases short and J 10 bases short, with 15 bases between. The CDR3 is 14 amino acids. DNA for the CDR3: TGTGCCAGCAGTCCCCTCGGGGGGCGATCACCCCTCCACTTT. Translation gives CASSPLGGRSPLHF.

The chain links TRBV21-1 to TRBJ2-3; the table's D call, TRBD2, was not checked against the DNA. TRBV21-1 is a known pseudogene. This CDR3 has 16 residues. CDR3 sequence: CASSKAEGALTDTQYF. The CDR3 nucleotides are TGTGCCAGCAGCAAAGCGGAGGGAGCTCTGACAGATACGCAGTATTTT.

This clonotype was counted a few times. The V and J genes are TRBV30 and TRBJ1-1; D is unresolved. The CDR3 totals 13 residues. Germline V CDR1 and CDR2: GTSNPN, SVGIG (reference sequence). The V gene lost 4 bases and the J gene lost 1 base, with 10 bases spanning the gap. In DNA, the CDR3 is TGTGCCTGGAACGCAGGTCCGAACACTGAAGCTTTCTTT. Amino acids: CAWNAGPNTEAFF.

V gene TRBV29-1 combines with J gene TRBJ1-1; possibly TRBD1 for D (5 bases). CDR1 is SQVTM and CDR2 is ANQGSEA in the germline V gene. V lost 4 bases and J 3 bases, leaving 15 bases between the germline ends. The CDR3 runs to 14 residues. The CDR3 nucleotides read TGCAGCGTTGTTTCACAGGTCGCTGACACTGAAGCTTTCTTT. It is translated as CSVVSQVADTEAFF.

The V gene is TRBV24-1, the J gene TRBJ2-4, with unresolved D. Looked up from germline, CDR1 is KGHDR and CDR2 is SFDVKD. CDR3 length: 15 residues. V gave up 2 bases and J gave up 6 bases, with 13 bases separating them. The CDR3 reads CATSDSSTAGNIQYF. For the CDR3, the DNA is TGTGCCACCAGTGATTCGAGTACAGCAGGAAACATTCAGTACTTC.

This clonotype has only a few counts. The chain employs TRBV2 and TRBJ1-4; D not resolved. V was shortened by 6 bases and J by 7 bases, with 9 bases between the two germline ends. CDR1 and CDR2 (germline): SNHLY, FYNNEI. The CDR3 contains 12 residues. CDR3 in DNA: TGTGCCAGCAGGCCAGATCTTGAAAAACTGTTTTTT. Protein product: CASRPDLEKLFF.

The genes are TRBV6-5 and TRBJ1-4; D not certain. CDR3 length equals 15 residues. Trimming stripped 6 bases from V and 5 bases from J, with 16 bases between. Germline assignment: CDR1 MNHEY and CDR2 SVGAGI. CDR3 protein: CASSSRFLTNEKLFF. As DNA, the CDR3 is TGTGCCAGCAGCTCCAGATTTCTCACCAATGAAAAACTGTTTTTT.

The rearrangement joins TRBV7-8 to TRBJ2-2; 8 nucleotides align to TRBD2. J gave up 6 bases and V 6 bases, and 6 bases lay outside the gene matches. Per the germline V gene, CDR1 is SGHVS and CDR2 is FQNEAQ. The CDR3 is 14 amino acids. The CDR3 DNA reads TGTGCCAGCAGGAGCGGGAGTTTCGCCGGGGAGCTGTTTTTT. This gives the protein CASRSGSFAGELFF.

This clonotype was counted between two and nine times. The CDR3 spells CASRDLNNEQFF. The CDR3 DNA is TGCGCCAGCAGAGACTTAAACAATGAGCAGTTCTTC. V is TRBV5-1 and J is TRBJ2-1; no reliable D call. The CDR3 runs 12 residues. Germline V CDR1 and CDR2: SGHRS, YFSETQ. V was trimmed by 5 bases and J by 5 bases, leaving 8 bases between them.

The chain recombines TRBV18 with TRBJ1-4; 9 nucleotides agree with TRBD1. Per germline, CDR1 KGHSH and CDR2 LQKENI. CDR3 size: 16 residues. Unmatched junction bases numbered 10, after V lost 3 bases and J lost 8 bases. This CDR3 is CASSPLGGTGKEKLFF. CDR3 coding DNA: TGTGCCAGCTCACCTCTGGGAGGGACAGGGAAGGAAAAACTGTTTTTT.

Many counts were recorded for this clonotype. This chain connects TRBV27 to TRBJ2-3, with 9 bases identical to TRBD2. J gave up 5 bases and V 6 bases, and 6 bases lay outside the gene matches. The CDR3 contains 14 residues. In germline, CDR1 is MNHEY, CDR2 SMNVEV (reference sequence). The CDR3 spells CASSYKRGEDTQYF. The CDR3 region has the DNA TGTGCCAGCAGCTACAAGCGGGGGGAAGATACGCAGTATTTT.

In its sample, this clonotype was seen a few times. The CDR3 coding sequence is TGCGCCAGCAGCACCGGGACTAGCGGGGGCAATGAGCAGTTCTTC. Amino acids: CASSTGTSGGNEQFF. This rearrangement joins TRBV5-1 to TRBJ2-1; 14 bases agree with TRBD2. J gave up 6 bases and V 4 bases, and 3 bases lay outside the gene matches. Germline assignment: CDR1 SGHRS and CDR2 YFSETQ. This CDR3 region has 15 residues.

The CDR3 here is CASTNQGTYGYTF. CDR3 in DNA: TGTGCCAGCACCAACCAGGGGACCTATGGCTACACCTTC. The chain uses TRBV6-5 and TRBJ1-2; the D gene is possibly TRBD1 (6 bases). There are 13 residues in the CDR3. The germline CDR1 and CDR2 sequences are MNHEY and SVGAGI. The V gene lost 7 bases and the J gene lost 4 bases, with 13 bases spanning the gap.